This TCR beta chain was sequenced in a study of beta chain features in type 1 diabetes. General study points: For Type 1 diabetes patients, all four CD4+ subsets carried TCRB CDR3s that were moderately but significantly shorter.

Each donor gave one heparinised blood draw averaging around 120 mL. The investigators reverse transcribed all of the isolated RNA, so they sequenced expressed TCRB transcripts. TCRdb keeps only in-frame clones here, not all; method: immunoSEQ multiplex PCR. This table has some 250,000 clones, approximately 15% appearing once. About this clone: Its antigen is not known.

Germline V lookup: CDR1 MGHRA, CDR2 YSYEKL. Trimming removed 3 bases from V and 4 bases from J, with 8 bases in between. This CDR3 is built from 13 residues. This receptor was obtained from a man aged 30 to 39 with type 1 diabetes. The chain carries TRBV4-1 and TRBJ2-3; D gene ambiguous. The specimen was naive CD4+ T cells from blood. The CDR3 sequence: CASSQAPSDTQYF. The CDR3 bases are TGCGCCAGCAGCCAGGCCCCGTCAGATACGCAGTATTTT.